The clone carrying this T cell receptor (beta chain) was seen a handful of times. What it recognizes is unknown. Aged roughly 6 to 100, donors were systemically healthy Caucasians from Russia. Trimming cost V 1 base and J 9 bases; bases outside gene matches: 9. The CDR3 runs to 15 residues. Germline CDR1 MGHRA, CDR2 YSYEKL. The sample belongs to a study of blood T cells in healthy people across ages. Findings and limits, study-wide: More naive CD4+ cells and higher diversity marked long-lived donors relative to aged donors.

Through a sample-barcoded 5' primer and a J-beta primer mix, a second PCR was run for roughly 6 to 12 cycles. TCRdb ran MiXCR on the 5' RACE reads and lists one entry per CDR3 protein. The table records approximately 1,000,000 distinct CDR3 sequences, over 35% of them present only once. This receptor was identified in a woman aged 55-75 years in good health. V is TRBV4-1 and J is TRBJ2-1, with TRBD2 matching 7 bases. Sequenced input: blood. As DNA, the CDR3 is TGCGCCAGCAGCCAAGCGGGTTTGGGGGGGAGTGAGCAGTTCTTC. Its protein product is CASSQAGLGGSEQFF.